This T cell receptor (beta chain) came from a study of CD8 T cells in Susac syndrome. With random hexamers, reverse transcription was performed on about 0.5 to 1 ug of RNA. TCRdb ran MiXCR on the immunoSEQ multiplex PCR reads and lists one entry per CDR3 protein. Seen here are 180,000 or so distinct CDR3 sequences, around 95% observed once, and the top ten hold about 0.13%. Germline V gene lookup returns CDR1 MGHRA and CDR2 YSYEKL. This CDR3 is 15 amino acids long. Trimming left V 2 bases short and J 0 bases short, with 11 bases between. CD8+ and CD4+ T cells taken from blood had their TCR beta sequenced.

This rearrangement joins TRBV4-1 to TRBJ2-7, with D possibly matching TRBD2 (5 bases). What was sequenced was CD4+ T cells from PBMCs. The receptor comes from a human donor in good health. CDR3 amino acids: CASSQFSGFSYEQYF. The CDR3 bases are TGCGCCAGCAGCCAATTCAGCGGCTTCTCCTACGAGCAGTACTTC.